The 27 T cell receptor beta chains given below trace back to one sample, sequenced in a study of T cell repertoires in cytomegalovirus infection. What these receptors recognize is not known. From the reads, TCRdb called clonotypes with MiXCR, one entry per CDR3 protein. The sample lists about a million distinct CDR3 sequences, approximately 33% occurring once. The sample consisted of cultured CD8+ T cells from PBMCs, taken from culture after CMV antigen stimulation. Source of these receptors: a human donor in good health (CMV status not recorded). Some clones in this sample may be carry-over from other donors' samples.

The chain has TRBV7-3 and TRBJ2-3, with TRBD2 identical over 12 bases. Unmatched junction bases numbered 6, after V lost 5 bases and J lost 3 bases. Germline V gene lookup returns CDR1 SGHTA and CDR2 FQGTGA. This CDR3 region has 16 residues. The CDR3 DNA reads TGTGCCAGCAGCCCTGGGACTAGCGGGTGGACAGATACGCAGTATTTT. It codes for CASSPGTSGWTDTQYF. Full variable domain (remainder filled in from reference TRBV7-3 and TRBJ2-3): GAGVSQTPSNKVTEKGKYVELRCDPISGHTALYWYRQSLGQGPEFLIYFQGTGAADDSGLPNDRFFAVRPEGSVSTLKIQRTERGDSAVYLCASSPGTSGWTDTQYFGPGTRLTVL.

This clonotype was seen only a few times. V usage is TRBV10-1 and J usage is TRBJ2-3; D remains ambiguous. Germline CDR1 reads WNHNN; CDR2 reads SYGVQD (reference sequence). The CDR3 extends over 10 amino acids. Trimming shortened V by 11 bases and J by 6 bases, and 9 bases separated the two germline ends. Here the CDR3 DNA reads TGCGCCGGCTTTTCCGATACGCAGTATTTT. Translated, it gives CAGFSDTQYF.

This clonotype was seen ten or more times. The chain combines TRBV7-6 with TRBJ2-2, with 8 nucleotides matching TRBD1. From germline, CDR1 is SGHVS and CDR2 FNYEAQ. Trimming took 4 bases from V and 1 from J; bases not matched to a gene: 5. CDR3 length: 16 amino acids. The CDR3 sequence: CASSYPGGLNTGELFF. The CDR3 coding sequence is TGTGCCAGCAGCTATCCAGGGGGCCTGAACACCGGGGAGCTGTTTTTT.

The sample holds a few counts of this clonotype. The chain joins TRBV11-2 to TRBJ1-2; D remains unclear. V lost 3 bases to trimming and J lost 7 bases, with 6 bases between them. The CDR3 has 11 residues. Germline CDR1 is SGHAT and CDR2 is FQNNGV. The CDR3 bases are TGTGCCAGCAGCTTCAGTGGTGGCTACACCTTC. Protein product: CASSFSGGYTF. The variable domain in full, with the rest retrieved from reference TRBV11-2 and TRBJ1-2, is EAGVAQSPRYKIIEKRQSVAFWCNPISGHATLYWYQQILGQGPKLLIQFQNNGVVDDSQLPKDRFSAERLKGVDSTLKIQPAKLEDSAVYLCASSFSGGYTFGSGTRLTVV.

The V call is TRBV4-2, the J call TRBJ1-2; D gene uncertain. The CDR3 is 15 residues long. Trimming took off 4 bases at V and 0 bases at J, with 12 bases between the two ends. Germline loops: CDR1 LGHNA, CDR2 YNFKEQ. CDR3 region: CASSRPGEPNYGYTF. CDR3 DNA sequence: TGTGCCAGCAGCCGACCGGGAGAACCTAACTATGGCTACACCTTC.

V and J are TRBV25-1 and TRBJ1-2; D gene unclear. CDR1 is MGHDK, CDR2 SYGVNS, per germline. V was trimmed by 0 bases and J by 3 bases, leaving 8 bases between them. The CDR3 has 14 residues. The CDR3 protein is CASSEYSEDYGYTF. The DNA of the CDR3 is TGTGCCAGCAGTGAATACTCAGAGGACTATGGCTACACCTTC.

This clonotype was observed a few times. The chain employs TRBV27 and TRBJ2-7; a possible D gene is TRBD1 (5 bases). Trimming pared 4 bases from V and 5 bases from J, leaving 15 bases between. The CDR3 consists of 14 residues. CDR1 and CDR2 (germline): MNHEY, SMNVEV (reference sequence). The CDR3 nucleotides are TGTGCCAGCAGTTCCAACCCGCGACAGAACGAGCAGTACTTC. It translates to CASSSNPRQNEQYF.

This clonotype came up a few times. The V and J genes are TRBV6-2 or TRBV6-3 and TRBJ2-7; weak D call: TRBD1 (5 bases). From germline, CDR1 is MNHEY and CDR2 SVGEGT. V shed 2 bases and J shed 3 bases, with 8 bases lying between them. The CDR3 loop spans 13 amino acids. The CDR3, as DNA: TGTGCCAGCAGTTACGTGGACAACTACGAGCAGTACGTC. Protein product: CASSYVDNYEQYV.

This clonotype was seen repeatedly, ten times or more. The chain is built from TRBV7-2 and TRBJ2-7, with D uncertain. The CDR3 is 16 residues long. The germline gives CDR1 SGHTA, CDR2 FQGNSA. The V and J ends lost 1 base and 4 bases respectively, with 17 bases between them. CDR3 bases: TGTGCCAGCAGCTTAGATGCAGCGCAACAAACTTACGAGCAGTACTTC. It codes for CASSLDAAQQTYEQYF.

The rearrangement joins TRBV7-9 to TRBJ2-7; TRBD1 aligns across 9 bases. The V gene's germline CDR1 is SEHNR and CDR2 FQNEAQ (reference sequence). The ends lost 5 bases at V and 7 bases at J; junction bases unmatched: 15. The CDR3 runs to 16 residues. The CDR3 protein is CASSPQQGAAPWEQYV. The CDR3 DNA reads TGTGCCAGCAGCCCCCAACAGGGGGCGGCCCCCTGGGAGCAGTACGTC.

Points on this clonotype: One junction end does not reproduce the germline sequence, and a read error may be involved. The chain joins TRBV12-3 or TRBV12-4 to TRBJ2-7, with D hard to call. The CDR3 contains 12 residues. CDR3: CVSSFVSYEQYF. CDR3 DNA sequence: TGTGTCAGCAGTTTTGTGTCTTACGAGCAGTACTTC.

A remark on this clonotype: The junction departs from the called germline gene at one end, perhaps through a read error. The chain joins TRBV7-6 to TRBJ2-3; 8 bases align to TRBD1. There are 15 residues in the CDR3. In germline, CDR1 is SGHVS, CDR2 FNYEAQ. The CDR3 protein is CANSLMDRDTDTQYF. CDR3 sequence (DNA): TGTGCCAACAGCTTGATGGACAGGGACACAGATACGCAGTATTTT.

A word on this clonotype: This may stem from a read error, because a much larger clone lies one nucleotide away. This sequence joins TRBV7-2 and TRBJ2-7; D not resolved. CDR1 and CDR2 from the germline V gene are SGHTA and FQGNSA. The CDR3 spans 14 residues. The ends were cut back, 1 base at V and 3 bases at J, with 10 bases in the middle. CDR3 sequence reads: CASSLEEPGYEQYF. The CDR3 DNA reads as TGTGCCAGCAGCTTAGAGGAGCCAGGCTACGAGCAGTACTTC.

The chain is built from TRBV12-3 or TRBV12-4 and TRBJ2-6; 7 bases are shared with TRBD1. This CDR3 is 17 amino acids long. The CDR3, as DNA: TGTACATGGGACAGAGGGATCCCCCACTCTGGGGCCAACGTCCTGACTTTC. This gives the protein CTWDRGIPHSGANVLTF.

The chain recombines TRBV7-9 with TRBJ1-4; 7 bases are a match to TRBD1. CDR1 is SEHNR and CDR2 is FQNEAQ in the germline V gene (reference sequence). V trimming: 5 bases; J trimming: 5 bases; junction bases outside the gene matches: 17. The CDR3 has 18 residues. The CDR3 sequence is CASSPRGTEPNRNEKLFF. The CDR3 nucleotides are TGTGCCAGCAGCCCTAGGGGGACAGAACCGAACCGAAATGAAAAACTGTTTTTT. Drawing the rest from reference TRBV7-9 and TRBJ1-4, the complete variable domain is DTGVSQNPRHKITKRGQNVTFRCDPISEHNRLYWYRQTLGQGPEFLTYFQNEAQLEKSRLLSDRFSAERPKGSFSTLEIQRTEQGDSAMYLCASSPRGTEPNRNEKLFFGSGTQLSVL.

The CDR3 bases are TGTGCCAGCAGTGATACAGGGGGCGCGGTGTACGAGCAGTACTTC. Translating gives CASSDTGGAVYEQYF. The rearrangement links TRBV28 to TRBJ2-7, with 9 nucleotides matching TRBD1. Germline-derived CDR1 and CDR2 are MDHEN and SYDVKM. With 5 bases clipped from V and 4 bases from J, the junction kept 9 bases outside the gene matches. This CDR3 contains 15 residues.

V and J are TRBV24-1 and TRBJ2-2; D is unclear. The ends were cut back, 2 bases at V and 7 bases at J, with 10 bases in the middle. Germline CDR1 is KGHDR and CDR2 is SFDVKD. CDR3 size: 14 residues. The CDR3 is CATSDYDPGGELFF. CDR3 sequence (DNA): TGTGCCACCAGTGATTACGACCCGGGCGGGGAGCTGTTTTTT.

V gene TRBV5-1 combines with J gene TRBJ1-1, with TRBD1 as a possible D gene (6 bases). The V gene lost 4 bases and the J gene lost 2 bases, with 18 bases spanning the gap. The CDR3 runs 16 residues. The V gene's germline CDR1 is SGHRS and CDR2 YFSETQ. CDR3 DNA: TGCGCCAGCAGCAACGGGCGGGGGCTAGGAAACACTGAAGCTTTCTTT. Its translation is CASSNGRGLGNTEAFF.

This clonotype was observed a few times. The chain carries TRBV7-6 and TRBJ2-3; D is tentatively TRBD1 or TRBD2 (5 bases each). The V end lost 5 bases, the J end lost 6 bases, and 9 bases lay between the germline ends. Germline-derived CDR1 and CDR2 are SGHVS and FNYEAQ. This CDR3 has 12 residues. CDR3 nucleotide sequence: TGTGCCAGCAGCCGAGAGGGGGATACGCAGTATTTT. Encoded protein: CASSREGDTQYF.

The chain recombines TRBV27 with TRBJ2-5; D is ambiguous. V was clipped by 5 bases and J by 7 bases, with 17 bases between them. The CDR3 length is 14 residues. Germline V gene sequence: CDR1 MNHEY, CDR2 SMNVEV (reference sequence). CDR3 amino acids: CASSPEWAPGTQYF. The CDR3 DNA reads TGTGCCAGCAGTCCCGAATGGGCTCCAGGGACCCAGTACTTC.

In its sample, this clonotype was seen a few times. This sequence joins TRBV20-1 and TRBJ2-5, with D perhaps given as TRBD1 or TRBD2 (5 bases each). Looked up from germline, CDR1 is DFQATT and CDR2 is SNEGSKA (reference sequence). The V end lost 3 bases, the J end lost 2 bases, and 19 bases lay between the germline ends. The CDR3 is 16 residues long. Here the CDR3 reads CSASRDLQWGQETQYF. CDR3 coding DNA: TGCAGTGCTAGCCGGGACCTTCAATGGGGTCAAGAGACCCAGTACTTC.

There are many counts of this clonotype. The chain carries TRBV7-8 and TRBJ1-1; TRBD1 matches at 11 bases. V lost 4 bases to trimming and J lost 4 bases; unmatched junction nucleotides: 8. Per germline, CDR1 SGHVS and CDR2 FQNEAQ. This CDR3 spans 16 amino acids. In nucleotides, the CDR3 is TGTGCCAGCAGCTACGGACAGGGGGCATCTGGCACTGAAGCTTTCTTT. Its protein product is CASSYGQGASGTEAFF.

This clonotype occurred many times. The J gene is TRBJ2-2, the V gene TRBV7-2, with D uncertain. CDR1 and CDR2 from the germline V gene are SGHTA and FQGNSA. There are 14 residues in the CDR3. V was clipped by 0 bases and J by 5 bases, with 7 bases between them. CDR3: CASSLARLTGELFF. In DNA, the CDR3 is TGTGCCAGCAGCTTAGCCCGTCTAACCGGGGAGCTGTTTTTT.

V and J are TRBV6-5 and TRBJ2-5; TRBD1 matches at 10 bases. J was trimmed by 1 base and V by 3 bases; bases with no gene match: 2. CDR3 length: 15 amino acids. The germline gives CDR1 MNHEY, CDR2 SVGAGI. CDR3 sequence: CASSYGTGAQETQYF. The CDR3 DNA is TGTGCCAGCAGTTATGGGACAGGGGCCCAAGAGACCCAGTACTTC.

The genes are TRBV27 and TRBJ2-1; D may correspond to TRBD1 or TRBD2 (6 bases each). Germline V gives CDR1 MNHEY, CDR2 SMNVEV (reference sequence). The V and J ends lost 2 bases and 7 bases respectively, with 15 bases between them. The CDR3 has 15 residues. CDR3 DNA sequence: TGTGCCAGCAGTTTAGTAGGGGGGCTAACGAATGAGCAGTTCTTC. This encodes CASSLVGGLTNEQFF.

This rearrangement joins TRBV6-2 or TRBV6-3 to TRBJ2-7; perhaps D is TRBD1 or TRBD2 (5 bases each). The germline gives CDR1 MNHEY, CDR2 SVGEGT. V lost 4 bases and J lost 6, with 13 bases in between. CDR3 size: 13 residues. CDR3 nucleotide sequence: TGTGCCAGCAGTTGGGGGACGGTTCTCGAGCAGTACGTC. Translating it yields CASSWGTVLEQYV.

In this sample, this clonotype turned up once. V gene TRBV28 combines with J gene TRBJ2-5, with a possible D match to TRBD1 (5 bases). The CDR3 loop spans 12 amino acids. Per germline, CDR1 MDHEN and CDR2 SYDVKM. The V end was cut by 6 bases, the J end by 5 bases, with 10 bases between. The CDR3 spells CASRGAWETQYF. Here the CDR3 DNA reads TGTGCCAGCAGAGGGGCGTGGGAGACCCAGTACTTC.